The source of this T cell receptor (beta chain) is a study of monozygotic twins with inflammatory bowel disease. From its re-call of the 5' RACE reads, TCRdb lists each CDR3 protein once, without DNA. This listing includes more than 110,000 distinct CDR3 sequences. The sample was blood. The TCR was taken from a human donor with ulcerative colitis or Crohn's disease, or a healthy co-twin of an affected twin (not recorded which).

CDR3 in amino acids: CSSLAGGRGETQYF. The V gene is TRBV29-1, the J gene TRBJ2-5; TCRdb gives TRBD2 as the D gene, but with no DNA this cannot be confirmed. This CDR3 is 14 amino acids long. Germline CDR1 SQVTM, CDR2 ANQGSEA.